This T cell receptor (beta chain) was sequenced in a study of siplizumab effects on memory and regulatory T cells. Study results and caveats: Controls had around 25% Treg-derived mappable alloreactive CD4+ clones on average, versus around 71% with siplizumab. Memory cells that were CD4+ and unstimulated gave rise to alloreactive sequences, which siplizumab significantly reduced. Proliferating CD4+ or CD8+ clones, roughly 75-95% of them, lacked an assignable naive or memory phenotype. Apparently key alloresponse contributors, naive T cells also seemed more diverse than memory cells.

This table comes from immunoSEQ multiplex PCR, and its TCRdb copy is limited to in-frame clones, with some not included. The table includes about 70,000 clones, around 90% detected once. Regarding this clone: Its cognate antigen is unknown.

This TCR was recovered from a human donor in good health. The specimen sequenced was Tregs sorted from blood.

This chain's CDR3 is CASSLASADTQYF. In nucleotides, the CDR3 is TGTGCCAGCAGCTTAGCGTCGGCAGATACGCAGTATTTT. The chain recombines TRBV7-8 with TRBJ2-3; D not resolved. The CDR3 is made up of 13 amino acids. Germline V gives CDR1 SGHVS, CDR2 FQNEAQ. Trimming cost V 0 bases and J 4 bases, with 5 bases left between them.